This TCR beta chain was captured by sequencing in a study of human T cells and chemical hapten exposure. Time point: patch test 1, 2 weeks after DPC sensitization. Regarding treatment: therapeutic diphenylcyclopropenone sensitization with weekly scalp DPC. Unseparated into fractions, whole blood served as the source from which total RNA was extracted. TCRdb ran MiXCR on the RACE reads and lists one entry per CDR3 protein. The sample lists about 41,000 distinct CDR3 sequences, 4% seen once, with roughly 24% in the top ten. This clonotype was seen many times. There are 15 residues in the CDR3. CDR1 and CDR2 (germline): MNHEY, SVGEGT. V lost 7 bases to trimming and J lost 0 bases, with 13 bases between them.

The chain has TRBV6-2 or TRBV6-3 and TRBJ2-1, with D perhaps given as TRBD1 or TRBD2 (5 bases each). The sample in question was whole blood, obtained in connection with sensitization to the hapten diphenylcyclopropenone (DPC). The sequence was collected from a man between 50 and 59 years old with alopecia areata. Some clones in this sample may be carry-over from other donors' samples. CDR3 nucleotide sequence: TGTGCCAGCACCTGGGACCTTGGCTCCTACAATGAGCAGTTCTTC. It translates to CASTWDLGSYNEQFF.